These 14 T cell receptor beta chains came from one sample sequenced in a study of control samples from healthy donors and cancer patients. Some clones are missing from TCRdb's copy, which holds only in-frame ones; the method was immunoSEQ multiplex PCR. This sample has approximately 230,000 clones; approximately 80% occur once, and the top ten carry more than 10%. Sequencing input: PBMCs. These receptor sequences come from an older woman with lung cancer.

The table lists this clone with a few counts. V and J are TRBV11-2 and TRBJ1-5; no reliable D call. The V gene lost 0 bases and the J gene lost 3 bases, with 6 bases spanning the gap. The length of the CDR3 is 14 residues. The V gene's germline CDR1 is SGHAT and CDR2 FQNNGV. This chain's CDR3 is CASSLEPVNQPQHF. The DNA of the CDR3 is TGTGCCAGCAGCTTAGAGCCAGTCAATCAGCCCCAGCATTTT.

The CDR3 reads CASSYSLRATNEKLFF. Written as DNA, the CDR3 is TGTGCCAGCAGTTACTCGTTGAGAGCAACTAATGAAAAACTGTTTTTT. The J gene is TRBJ1-4, the V gene TRBV6-5; D is undetermined. Between the trimmed V and J ends, which lost 0 bases and 0 bases, there was a span of 8 bases. There are 16 residues in the CDR3. Germline-derived CDR1 and CDR2 are MNHEY and SVGAGI.

The chain couples TRBV27 to TRBJ2-1, with 7 bases fitting TRBD2. V shed 3 bases and J 2 bases; nucleotides not matched to a gene: 13. From germline, CDR1 is MNHEY and CDR2 SMNVEV (reference sequence). This CDR3 has 18 amino acids. The CDR3 DNA reads as TGTGCCAGCAGTTTCCGACCCTCCCCTAGCGGTACCTACAATGAGCAGTTCTTC. It encodes CASSFRPSPSGTYNEQFF.

This sequence joins TRBV15 and TRBJ1-1; the match to TRBD1 covers 7 bases. The V segment lost 5 bases and the J segment 0 bases; nucleotides outside the gene matches: 6. The CDR3 sequence is 15 residues long. The germline CDR1 and CDR2 sequences are LNHNV and YYDKDF (reference sequence). CDR3 loop: CATSGGQLMNTEAFF. In nucleotides, the CDR3 is TGTGCCACCAGCGGGGGACAGTTGATGAACACTGAAGCTTTCTTT.

This chain connects TRBV5-8 to TRBJ1-4; D gene unclear. Looked up from germline, CDR1 is SGHTS and CDR2 is YDEGEE. The V end was cut by 2 bases, the J end by 5 bases, with 7 bases between. The CDR3 spans 13 residues. This CDR3 reads CASSFRTNEKLFF. The DNA of the CDR3 is TGTGCCAGCAGCTTCAGGACGAATGAAAAACTGTTTTTT.

The J gene is TRBJ2-7, the V gene TRBV4-2; D is undetermined. The V end lost 1 base, the J end lost 2 bases, and 9 bases lay between the germline ends. The CDR3 has 14 residues. Germline V gene data show CDR1 as LGHNA and CDR2 as YNFKEQ. DNA of the CDR3: TGTGCCAGCAGCCAAGTCGTTGCCACCTACGAGCAGTACTTC. It is translated as CASSQVVATYEQYF.

The J gene is TRBJ1-3, the V gene TRBV4-1; D may be TRBD1 (5 bases). This CDR3 is 15 amino acids long. Germline V gene data show CDR1 as MGHRA and CDR2 as YSYEKL. V was cut by 4 bases and J by 4 bases, with 14 bases left in between. In DNA, the CDR3 is TGCGCCAGCAGCCTTGACGAGGGGCCCGGAAACACCATATATTTT. This gives the protein CASSLDEGPGNTIYF.

The J gene is TRBJ1-3, the V gene TRBV9; D might be TRBD1 (5 bases). V lost 0 bases and J lost 3, with 13 bases in between. Germline CDR1 reads SGDLS; CDR2 reads YYNGEE. The CDR3 is 16 amino acids. The chain's CDR3 is CASSVGPGGDGNTIYF. The CDR3 DNA reads as TGTGCCAGCAGCGTAGGTCCCGGGGGGGATGGAAACACCATATATTTT.

The chain uses TRBV2 and TRBJ2-5; unclear D gene. The CDR3 is 14 residues long. Trimming stripped 4 bases from V and 6 bases from J, with 15 bases between. CDR1 is SNHLY and CDR2 is FYNNEI in the germline V gene. CDR3 in DNA: TGTGCCAGCAGTGGGGCTACCATAGGGCAGACCCAGTACTTC. Protein product: CASSGATIGQTQYF.

The chain links TRBV7-9 to TRBJ1-1; D is perhaps TRBD1 (6 bases). CDR3 length equals 13 residues. Trimming stripped 2 bases from V and 5 bases from J, with 9 bases between. Germline V gene sequence: CDR1 SEHNR, CDR2 FQNEAQ (reference sequence). Here the CDR3 DNA reads TGTGCCAGCAGCTTAAACAGGGAGACTGAAGCTTTCTTT. Translation: CASSLNRETEAFF.

The chain links TRBV4-2 to TRBJ2-3; the D call may be TRBD1 or TRBD2 (5 bases each). CDR3 length: 14 amino acids. Germline CDR1 LGHNA, CDR2 YNFKEQ. Trimming cost V 11 bases and J 0 bases, with 15 bases left between them. The CDR3 DNA sequence: TGTGCCTCAGCCCGGGACGCTAGCACAGATACGCAGTATTTT. Amino acids: CASARDASTDTQYF.

This clone occurred once. The rearrangement joins TRBV9 to TRBJ2-1; TRBD2 is a possible D gene (6 bases). V lost 0 bases, J lost 7 bases, and 17 bases lay in between. The CDR3 consists of 16 residues. Germline V lookup: CDR1 SGDLS, CDR2 YYNGEE. The CDR3 spells CASSVARTGGENEQFF. In DNA, the CDR3 is TGTGCCAGCAGCGTAGCCCGGACTGGAGGGGAGAATGAGCAGTTCTTC. Combining the CDR3 with reference TRBV9 and TRBJ2-1 gives the whole variable domain DSGVTQTPKHLITATGQRVTLRCSPRSGDLSVYWYQQSLDQGLQFLIQYYNGEERAKGNILERFSAQQFPDLHSELNLSSLELGDSALYFCASSVARTGGENEQFFGPGTRLTVL.

Concerning this clone: The same CDR3 also results from other DNA sequences found in this sample. V gene TRBV6-1 combines with J gene TRBJ1-1; no firm D call. The length of the CDR3 is 13 residues. From germline, CDR1 is MNHNS and CDR2 SASEGT. The V end lost 2 bases, the J end lost 2 bases, and 6 bases lay between the germline ends. CDR3 sequence reads: CASSEHLNTEAFF. The CDR3 DNA follows: TGTGCCAGCAGTGAACACTTAAACACTGAAGCTTTCTTT.

CDR3 amino acids: CASTLQGTGGAGTEAFF. The CDR3 DNA is TGCGCCAGCACCCTACAGGGGACAGGGGGCGCAGGAACTGAAGCTTTCTTT. The chain links TRBV5-1 to TRBJ1-1; 12 bases are shared with TRBD1. V was clipped by 6 bases and J by 5 bases; unmatched bases: 14. The CDR3 totals 17 residues. Germline CDR1 is SGHRS and CDR2 is YFSETQ.